The T cell receptor (beta chain) described here comes from a study of T cell repertoires in cytomegalovirus infection. Study-level background: It can be stated that public TCR beta signatures indicated CMV infection as well as a matching HLA type.

This clonotype was detected a few times. Its antigen remains unknown. TCRdb reprocessed the reads with MiXCR, giving one entry per CDR3 protein. This sample has approximately 990,000 distinct CDR3 sequences; around 30% occur once, and the top ten carry 11% to 15%. Germline V gives CDR1 MDHEN, CDR2 SYDVKM. V shed 7 bases and J shed 1 base, with 17 bases lying between them. The CDR3 length is 16 residues. Source: cultured CD8+ T cells from PBMCs, taken from culture after CMV antigen stimulation. The source of this sequence is a human donor in good health (CMV status not recorded). Some clones in this sample may be carry-over from other donors' samples. This chain uses TRBV28 with TRBJ1-3, with D tentatively TRBD1 (5 bases). The CDR3 bases are TGTGCCAGCAACCTAAGGGGACGCACATCTGGAAACACCATATATTTT. It codes for CASNLRGRTSGNTIYF.